This TCR beta chain was recorded in a study of cytomegalovirus exposure and HLA in healthy donors. Notes on the study in general: Upon later analysis, TCR association rates were observed to vary by HLA locus, being highest for DRB1 and lowest for HLA-C. Within a later analysis, the majority of CMV-associated TCR beta chains appeared HLA-restricted. Only CMV serostatus was available as immune exposure information.

Researchers ran the PCR with 60 Vbeta and 13 Jbeta primers. Only in-frame clones appear in the TCRdb table, and some are missing; sequencing was by immunoSEQ multiplex PCR. This sample carries some 150,000 clones, almost 80% of them seen once, and the ten largest clones take 6.7%. The CDR3 totals 13 residues. Trimming took 9 bases from V and 5 from J, leaving 17 bases between them. The V gene's germline CDR1 is SGHNT and CDR2 YYREEE (reference sequence). This clone was counted between two and nine times. What it binds is not known. This sequence was found in a woman aged 40 to 49 in good health and CMV-seropositive. V is TRBV5-4 and J is TRBJ1-1; weak D call: TRBD1 (6 bases). Source material: PBMCs. The CDR3 DNA reads TGTGCCACCAGGGGAGGGGCTTTGACTGAAGCTTTCTTT. Its translation is CATRGGALTEAFF.